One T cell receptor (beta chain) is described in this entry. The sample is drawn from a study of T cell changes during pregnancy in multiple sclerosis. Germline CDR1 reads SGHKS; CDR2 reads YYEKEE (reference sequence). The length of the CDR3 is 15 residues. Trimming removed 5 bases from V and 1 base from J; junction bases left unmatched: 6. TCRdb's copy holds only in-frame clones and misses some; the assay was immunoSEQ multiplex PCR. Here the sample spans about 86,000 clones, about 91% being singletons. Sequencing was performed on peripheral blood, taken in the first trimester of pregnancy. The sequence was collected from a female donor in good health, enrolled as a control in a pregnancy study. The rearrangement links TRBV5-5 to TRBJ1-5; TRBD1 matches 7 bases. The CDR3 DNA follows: TGTGCCAGCAGTTTTCGGACAGGCAGCAATCAGCCCCAGCATTTT. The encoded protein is CASSFRTGSNQPQHF. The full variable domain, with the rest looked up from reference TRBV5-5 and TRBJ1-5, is DAGVTQSPTHLIKTRGQQVTLRCSPISGHKSVSWYQQVLGQGPQFIFQYYEKEERGRGNFPDRFSARQFPNYSSELNVNALLLGDSALYLCASSFRTGSNQPQHFGDGTRLSIL.